Presented here are 2 T cell receptor beta chains from one specimen sequenced in a study of beta chain features in type 1 diabetes. Study outcomes and limitations: When Type 1 diabetes patients were examined, their TCRB CDR3s proved moderately but significantly shorter in all four CD4+ subsets.

No antigens are known for them. Of the isolated RNA, all was reverse transcribed, and so the sequenced material was expressed TCRB transcripts. Clones were read by immunoSEQ multiplex PCR, and TCRdb kept only the in-frame ones, dropping some. The top ten clones hold approximately 0.022% of a sample with about 740,000 clones, over 10% of them seen once. Sequencing was carried out using naive CD4+ T cells from blood. The source of these receptors is a man aged 18 to 30 with type 1 diabetes.

This sequence joins TRBV5-4 and TRBJ1-6; 10 bases agree with TRBD1. This CDR3 has 15 amino acids. V shed 4 bases and J 9 bases; nucleotides not matched to a gene: 7. The germline V gene encodes CDR1 SGHNT and CDR2 YYREEE (reference sequence). This CDR3 reads CASSPSGTGASPLHF. CDR3 sequence (DNA): TGTGCCAGCAGCCCCAGTGGGACAGGGGCTTCACCCCTCCACTTT.

The V call is TRBV19, the J call TRBJ2-2, with D perhaps TRBD2 (6 bases). V lost 7 bases and J 2 bases, leaving 17 bases between the germline ends. Germline CDR1 reads LNHDA; CDR2 reads SQIVND (reference sequence). This CDR3 contains 16 residues. CDR3 sequence: CASTPRGGLNTGELFF. The CDR3 nucleotides read TGTGCCAGTACCCCCCGGGGAGGACTAAACACCGGGGAGCTGTTTTTT.